This is a list of T cell receptor beta chains from one sample in a study of monozygotic twins with inflammatory bowel disease. TCRdb reprocessed the 5' RACE reads and reports one entry per CDR3 protein, with no DNA. Its listing shows 150,000 to 200,000 distinct CDR3 sequences. The sequenced sample was blood. These receptors all stem from a human donor with ulcerative colitis or Crohn's disease, or a healthy co-twin of an affected twin (not recorded which). CDR3s include the opening cysteine and the closing phenylalanine or tryptophan.

TRBV5-1	TRBJ2-2	CASSLELTNTGELFF
TRBV20-1	TRBJ1-1	CSARGPATEAFF
TRBV20-1	TRBJ2-1	CSARDPSLTYNEQFF
TRBV24-1	TRBJ2-5	CATSDLGTGGAKETQYF
TRBV7-9	TRBJ1-1	CASRWGAGNTEAFF
TRBV7-2	TRBJ2-6	CASRVTGSGANVLTF
TRBV12-3/TRBV12-4	TRBJ2-5	CASSPTGGETQYF
TRBV27	TRBJ1-2	CASSFLGQRGVGYTF
TRBV13	TRBJ2-1	CASSLSGNYNEQFF
TRBV5-1	TRBJ2-3	CATREVGDTQYF
TRBV9	TRBJ2-1	CASSAISGSSYNEQFF
TRBV7-9	TRBJ2-1	CASSLGVNEQFF
TRBV12-3/TRBV12-4	TRBJ1-4	CASTMGVFNEKLFF
TRBV4-1	TRBJ2-7	CASSQDGGVGYEQYF
TRBV29-1	TRBJ2-1	CSVSGLSYNEQFF
TRBV7-2	TRBJ2-7	CASSPIGYEQYF
TRBV14	TRBJ1-3	CASSLLQSSGNTIYF
TRBV12-3/TRBV12-4	TRBJ1-4	CASSPKAGGRKLFF
TRBV5-1	TRBJ2-7	CASSSGLVTYKQYF
TRBV3-1	TRBJ1-5	CASSQDSAGNQPQHF
TRBV5-1	TRBJ1-2	CASSPEAGRRNGYTF
TRBV20-1	TRBJ2-2	CSAPERSTGELFF
TRBV6-2/TRBV6-3	TRBJ2-1	CASSNPPLGTGPARPYNEQFF
TRBV6-2/TRBV6-3	TRBJ2-2	CASNKRGAGELFF
TRBV7-9	TRBJ2-7	CASSSDREGYEQYF
TRBV9	TRBJ1-6	CASSAGQWLGSPLHF
TRBV6-1	TRBJ2-3	CASSSGTSGPDTQYF
TRBV7-3	TRBJ2-3	CASSAFGTSGRDTQYF
TRBV5-1	TRBJ2-7	CASSLEAYYEQYF
TRBV7-2	TRBJ2-7	CAGSRDSEEQYF
TRBV13	TRBJ2-3	CASSSKVSYSTDTQYF
TRBV12-3/TRBV12-4	TRBJ1-2	CASRRPANYGYTF
TRBV6-2/TRBV6-3	TRBJ1-2	CASISGQAFYGYTF
TRBV27	TRBJ1-1	CASQRNTEAFF
TRBV7-2	TRBJ1-2	CASRGIYGYTF
TRBV28	TRBJ2-6	CASSLKRGTGERSGANVLTF
TRBV18	TRBJ2-1	CASSPLAGVNSYNEQFF
TRBV10-3	TRBJ1-2	CAISDSGRGVSGYTF
TRBV7-9	TRBJ2-1	CASSFTDHNEQFF
TRBV11-2	TRBJ2-1	CASSVLLAGVLDEQFF
TRBV7-3	TRBJ2-7	CASSLSAVHEQYF
TRBV4-2	TRBJ1-5	CASSQSSGRNQPQHF